Included here is one T cell receptor beta chain sequence, with context. The data originate from a study of blood T cell repertoires in COVID-19. Clones were sequenced by immunoSEQ multiplex PCR, and TCRdb holds only the in-frame ones, with some missing. The data contain 220,000 or so clones, more than 65% of them singletons. Trimming cost V 5 bases and J 8 bases, with 13 bases left between them. Germline V gene lookup returns CDR1 MDHEN and CDR2 SYDVKM. The CDR3 runs 13 residues. This sequence joins TRBV28 and TRBJ2-1; tentatively, D is TRBD1 (6 bases). The source of this sequence is a woman of 80 years or more with acute or convalescent COVID-19. The source material was peripheral blood. The CDR3 DNA is TGTGCCAGCAGTCTATCACCAGGGGATGAGCAGTTCTTC. Translating gives CASSLSPGDEQFF.